The 10 T cell receptor beta chains in this list originate from one sample, sequenced in a study of T cells in Graves' hyperthyroidism and ophthalmopathy. TCR beta CDR3 region amplification was performed from RNA transcripts. First-round RT-PCR with HTBI primers amplified the TCR CDR3 region. Each CDR3 protein gets one entry after TCRdb re-called the multiplex PCR reads with MiXCR. The table lists around 600,000 distinct CDR3 sequences, about 14% of them singletons. Sequencing was carried out using blood. Receptor source: a woman younger than 35 with Graves' ophthalmopathy.

This clonotype has a count of ten or more. In DNA form, the CDR3 reads TGCAGTGCGCCCGAGGGGCGGTCGAGCTCCTACAATGAGCAGTTCTTC. It is translated as CSAPEGRSSSYNEQFF. The chain couples TRBV20-1 to TRBJ2-1, with D perhaps TRBD1 or TRBD2 (5 bases each). CDR1 is DFQATT, CDR2 SNEGSKA, per germline (reference sequence). The CDR3 is 16 amino acids. V was trimmed by 6 bases and J by 0 bases, leaving 18 bases between them.

This clonotype was detected many times. This chain connects TRBV7-2 to TRBJ2-3; 8 bases line up with TRBD2. The junction had 11 bases not matched to a gene; V was cut back by 4 bases and J by 8 bases. The CDR3 consists of 15 residues. The germline V gene encodes CDR1 SGHTA and CDR2 FQGNSA. The CDR3, as DNA: TGTGCCAGCAGCTCCGGGACTAGGTTCATCGGTACGCAGTATTTT. It is translated as CASSSGTRFIGTQYF.

This clonotype was seen at least ten times. The chain carries TRBV20-1 and TRBJ1-5; 10 bases are a match to TRBD1. This CDR3 is built from 17 residues. V shed 0 bases and J 2 bases; nucleotides not matched to a gene: 7. Germline V CDR1 and CDR2: DFQATT, SNEGSKA (reference sequence). In DNA form, the CDR3 reads TGCAGTGCTAGAGAGACAGGGGGCAGGGTGGGCAATCAGCCCCAGCATTTT. Encoded protein: CSARETGGRVGNQPQHF.

This clonotype was observed at least ten times. The chain is built from TRBV6-1 and TRBJ2-7, with 8 bases fitting TRBD2. Germline V lookup: CDR1 MNHNS, CDR2 SASEGT. This CDR3 is built from 12 residues. V lost 6 bases to trimming and J lost 6 bases; unmatched junction nucleotides: 4. CDR3 DNA sequence: TGTGCCAGCAGGCGGACTAGCTCCGAGCAGTACTTC. It codes for CASRRTSSEQYF.

V usage is TRBV20-1 and J usage is TRBJ2-5; weak D call: TRBD2 (5 bases). CDR3 length equals 15 residues. Trimming left V 1 base short and J 1 base short, with 13 bases between. Germline V gene data show CDR1 as DFQATT and CDR2 as SNEGSKA (reference sequence). The CDR3 loop reads CSARGERTAQETQYF. CDR3 DNA: TGCAGTGCTAGAGGCGAGCGGACCGCCCAAGAGACCCAGTACTTC.

The V call is TRBV19, the J call TRBJ1-2; a possible D gene is TRBD1 (6 bases). Deletions cut 3 bases from V and 4 bases from J, with 15 bases between. Germline CDR1 LNHDA, CDR2 SQIVND (reference sequence). The CDR3 is 15 residues long. CDR3 nucleotide sequence: TGTGCCAGTAGTATGATCCCCGACAGGAGCTATGGCTACACCTTC. Translating gives CASSMIPDRSYGYTF.

In its sample, this clonotype was seen a few times. J is TRBJ2-7 and V is TRBV29-1, with TRBD2 matching over 7 bases. This CDR3 has 14 residues. Germline CDR1 and CDR2: SQVTM and ANQGSEA. V was clipped by 3 bases and J by 0 bases; unmatched bases: 5. The CDR3 DNA sequence: TGCAGCGTTGAGCTAGCGGTAAGCTCCTACGAGCAGTACTTC. Translation: CSVELAVSSYEQYF.

This clonotype was seen at least ten times. The J gene is TRBJ1-3, the V gene TRBV5-8; the D gene is possibly TRBD1 (5 bases). With 1 base removed from V and 1 base from J, the gap between germline ends came to 12 bases. CDR1 and CDR2 (germline): SGHTS, YDEGEE. The CDR3 loop spans 16 amino acids. The CDR3 is CASSLNRRGSGNTIYF. Written as DNA, the CDR3 is TGTGCCAGCAGCTTGAATAGACGGGGGTCTGGAAACACCATATATTTT.

In this sample, this clonotype turned up a few times. The J gene is TRBJ1-3, the V gene TRBV25-1, with D perhaps TRBD1 (6 bases). CDR3 size: 15 residues. Germline assignment: CDR1 MGHDK and CDR2 SYGVNS. Trimming pared 6 bases from V and 1 base from J, leaving 13 bases between. The CDR3 is CASSSHRASGNTIYF. CDR3 nucleotides: TGTGCCAGCAGCAGCCACAGGGCTTCTGGAAACACCATATATTTT.

This clonotype showed up many times. The CDR3 DNA is TGCAGTGCCCTCGGACTAGCGGGGGGGAATGAGCAGTTCTTC. Its translation: CSALGLAGGNEQFF. The chain recombines TRBV20-1 with TRBJ2-1; TRBD2 aligns across 15 bases. The CDR3 loop spans 14 amino acids. Germline V gene sequence: CDR1 DFQATT, CDR2 SNEGSKA (reference sequence). The trim removed 6 bases at V and 7 bases at J, leaving 4 bases unmatched.